A selection of T cell receptor beta chains follows, all from one sample in a study of T cells in Graves' hyperthyroidism and ophthalmopathy. A single record per CDR3 protein comes from TCRdb applying MiXCR to the multiplex PCR reads. Of 200,000 to 250,000 distinct CDR3 sequences listed, about a sixth were seen once; the top ten hold 50%. Sequencing input: blood. The receptors come from a man in his fifties with Graves' hyperthyroidism. Each CDR3 is given with its conserved first and last residue. A D gene is named only where the DNA matches it firmly.

V,J,D,CDR3
TRBV20-1,TRBJ2-5,TRBD2,CSGWAGEETQYF
TRBV5-1,TRBJ2-3,TRBD1,CASSQGQNTDTQYF
TRBV4-1,TRBJ2-7,.,CASSRGLWGAYEQYF
TRBV28,TRBJ1-1,.,CASSSGHLNTEAFF
TRBV15,TRBJ1-5,.,CATSPGPNQPQHF
TRBV12-3/TRBV12-4,TRBJ2-1,.,CASSLGTAYNEQFF
TRBV9,TRBJ2-7,.,CASSVREGPKNEQYF
TRBV24-1,TRBJ2-7,TRBD2,CATSDPGTSDEQYF
TRBV5-1,TRBJ1-1,TRBD1,CASSPDVTGGVAFF
TRBV3-2,TRBJ2-1,.,CASSQDRTRDYNEQFF
TRBV18,TRBJ1-1,.,CASSQEGGFITEAFF
TRBV3-1,TRBJ1-3,.,CASSQTWGNSGNTIYF
TRBV7-9,TRBJ2-7,.,CASSPVTAYEQYF
TRBV5-5,TRBJ2-5,.,CASSLAGTETQYF
TRBV9,TRBJ2-3,TRBD2,CASSGSSSGSLVDTQYF
TRBV28,TRBJ1-1,.,CASSLIGLEAFF
TRBV27,TRBJ2-2,.,CASSYSRGTGELFF
TRBV30,TRBJ2-5,TRBD2,CAWSPSSGKETQYF
TRBV7-3,TRBJ1-2,.,CASSPGFGYGYTF
TRBV4-1,TRBJ1-5,.,CASSGGDARGNQPQHF
TRBV19,TRBJ2-3,TRBD1,CASSPPGQRENTQYF
TRBV29-1,TRBJ1-2,TRBD1,CSVEGPTGNYGYTF
TRBV7-9,TRBJ2-1,.,CASSSSSGRGRDNEQFF
TRBV3-1,TRBJ2-2,TRBD2,CASSHLAGENGELFF
TRBV5-1,TRBJ1-4,.,CASSLGSQEKLFF
TRBV9,TRBJ2-1,TRBD1,CASSVKTGDEQFF
TRBV5-1,TRBJ2-7,.,CASSLAIQGEQYF
TRBV4-1,TRBJ2-7,.,CASSLLRTVSYEQYF
TRBV15,TRBJ2-5,TRBD2,CATSSWGGTSGRRSKTQYF
TRBV20-1,TRBJ1-5,.,CSARTGHQPQHF
TRBV28,TRBJ2-3,.,CASSWWGSDTQYF
TRBV4-1,TRBJ2-7,.,CASSQDRLNLSYEQYF
TRBV18,TRBJ2-7,.,CASLHGFRGEQYF
TRBV11-2,TRBJ1-4,.,CASQRGTTEKLFF
TRBV7-9,TRBJ2-7,.,CASSFHGFDEQYF
TRBV5-4,TRBJ2-7,.,CASSYTLNNEQYF
TRBV2,TRBJ2-1,TRBD2,CASSVLAGGSGNEQFF
TRBV7-9,TRBJ2-1,.,CASSQGYGNNEQFF
TRBV12-3/TRBV12-4,TRBJ1-3,.,CASSLVVSGNTIYF
TRBV5-1,TRBJ1-2,.,CASTAAPGNYGYTF
TRBV5-1,TRBJ2-7,TRBD1,CASSLDGTGYYEQYF
TRBV7-6,TRBJ2-5,.,CASSKNPGEETQYF
TRBV12-3/TRBV12-4,TRBJ1-5,.,CASSFRARHQPQHF
TRBV20-1,TRBJ2-7,TRBD1,CSAIRDRSSYEQYF